This T cell receptor (beta chain) originates from a study of T cell responses to AZD1222 COVID-19 vaccine. The study, taken as a whole, reports: Repertoire sampling occurred only after the peak T cell response. Across spike, vaccine-associated CD4 TCRs were found, dominant at 160-218 and 743-854.

Per the germline V gene, CDR1 is SGDLS and CDR2 is YYNGEE. The V and J ends lost 4 bases and 1 base respectively, with 5 bases between them. This CDR3 contains 13 residues. Concerning this clone: Antigen specificity is unknown.

Repertoires were generated with immunoSEQ multiplex PCR, while TCRdb's copy carries only in-frame clones and drops some. The table includes more than 95,000 clones, around 89% detected once. The V gene is TRBV9, the J gene TRBJ2-2, with unresolved D. This material consisted of peripheral blood, taken on day 0 of AZD1222 vaccination. The receptor was isolated from an adult in good health. The CDR3 nucleotides are TGTGCCAGCAGCCTCCAGAACACCGGGGAGCTGTTTTTT. Translating it yields CASSLQNTGELFF.